This TCR beta chain was captured by sequencing in a study of radiation and T cells in renal cell carcinoma. As to time point: blood 4 weeks post-SBRT, at nephrectomy. Treatment reported: 15 Gy SBRT to primary tumor, nephrectomy 4 weeks later. CDR1 is SGDLS and CDR2 is YYNGEE in the germline V gene. Unmatched junction bases numbered 7, after V lost 5 bases and J lost 1 base. The CDR3 length is 16 residues. Only in-frame clones appear in the TCRdb table, and some are missing; sequencing was by immunoSEQ multiplex PCR. This sample has roughly 160,000 clones; 88% occur once, and the top ten carry about 11%.

This TCR came from a woman in her forties or fifties with renal cell carcinoma. The chain joins TRBV9 to TRBJ2-2, with 8 bases aligning to TRBD1. The source material was blood, sampled from a patient whose treatment included radiotherapy and nephrectomy. The CDR3 region has the DNA TGTGCCAGCAGTGATACCGGGACAGGGAACACCGGGGAGCTGTTTTTT. Residues: CASSDTGTGNTGELFF.